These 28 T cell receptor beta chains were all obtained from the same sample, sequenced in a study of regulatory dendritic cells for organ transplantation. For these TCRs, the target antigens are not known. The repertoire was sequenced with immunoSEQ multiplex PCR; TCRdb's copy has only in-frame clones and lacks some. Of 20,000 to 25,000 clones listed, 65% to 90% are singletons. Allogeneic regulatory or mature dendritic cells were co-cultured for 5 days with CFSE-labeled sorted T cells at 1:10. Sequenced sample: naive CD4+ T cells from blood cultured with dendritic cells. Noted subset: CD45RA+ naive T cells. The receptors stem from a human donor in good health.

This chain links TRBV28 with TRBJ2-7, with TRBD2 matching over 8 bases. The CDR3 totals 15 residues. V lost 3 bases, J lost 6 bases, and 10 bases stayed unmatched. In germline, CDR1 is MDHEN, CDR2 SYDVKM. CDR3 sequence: CASSLGGGTRFEQYF. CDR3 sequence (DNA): TGTGCCAGCAGTTTGGGCGGGGGGACCCGATTCGAGCAGTACTTC. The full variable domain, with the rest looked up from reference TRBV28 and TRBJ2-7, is DVKVTQSSRYLVKRTGEKVFLECVQDMDHENMFWYRQDPGLGLRLIYFSYDVKMKEKGDIPEGYSVSREKKERFSLILESASTNQTSMYLCASSLGGGTRFEQYFGPGTRLTVT.

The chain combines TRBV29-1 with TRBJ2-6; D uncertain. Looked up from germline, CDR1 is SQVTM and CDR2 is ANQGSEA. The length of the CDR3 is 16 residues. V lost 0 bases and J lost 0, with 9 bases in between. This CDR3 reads CSVEDYPASGANVLTF. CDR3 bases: TGCAGCGTTGAAGATTACCCGGCCTCTGGGGCCAACGTCCTGACTTTC.

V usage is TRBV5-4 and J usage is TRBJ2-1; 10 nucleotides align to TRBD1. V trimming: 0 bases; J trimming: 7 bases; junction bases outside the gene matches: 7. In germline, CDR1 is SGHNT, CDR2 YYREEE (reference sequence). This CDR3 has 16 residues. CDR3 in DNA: TGTGCCAGCAGCTTGGGGGGACAGGGGTTAGAAAATGAGCAGTTCTTC. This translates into CASSLGGQGLENEQFF.

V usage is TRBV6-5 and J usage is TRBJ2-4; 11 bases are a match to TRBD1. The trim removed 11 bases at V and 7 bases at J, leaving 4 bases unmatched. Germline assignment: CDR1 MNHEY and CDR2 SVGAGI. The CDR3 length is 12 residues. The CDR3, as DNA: TGTGCCGGGGGACAGGGGGTTAACATTCAGTACTTC. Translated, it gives CAGGQGVNIQYF.

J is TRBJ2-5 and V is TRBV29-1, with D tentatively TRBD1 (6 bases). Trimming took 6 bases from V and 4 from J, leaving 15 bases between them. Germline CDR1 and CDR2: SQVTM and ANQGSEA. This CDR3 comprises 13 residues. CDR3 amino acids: CSVQGLNVETQYF. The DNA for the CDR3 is TGCAGCGTACAGGGCCTCAATGTAGAGACCCAGTACTTC.

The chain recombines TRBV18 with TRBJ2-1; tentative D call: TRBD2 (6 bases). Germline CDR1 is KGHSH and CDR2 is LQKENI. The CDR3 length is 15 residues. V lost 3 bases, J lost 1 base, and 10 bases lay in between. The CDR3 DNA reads TGTGCCAGCTCACCGGCGGGGCCGTCCTACAATGAGCAGTTCTTC. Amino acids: CASSPAGPSYNEQFF.

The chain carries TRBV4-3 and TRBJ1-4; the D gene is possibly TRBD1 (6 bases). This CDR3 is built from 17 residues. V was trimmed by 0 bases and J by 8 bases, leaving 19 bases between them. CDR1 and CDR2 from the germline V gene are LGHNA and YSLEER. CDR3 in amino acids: CASSQDTGPQVREKLFF. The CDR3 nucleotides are TGCGCCAGCAGCCAAGATACAGGGCCCCAGGTCAGGGAAAAACTGTTTTTT.

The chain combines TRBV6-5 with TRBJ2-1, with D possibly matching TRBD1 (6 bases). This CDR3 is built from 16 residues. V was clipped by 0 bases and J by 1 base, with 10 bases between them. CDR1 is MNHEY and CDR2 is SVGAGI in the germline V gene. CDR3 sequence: CASSYSGRGSYNEQFF. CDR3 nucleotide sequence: TGTGCCAGCAGTTACTCGGGCAGGGGATCCTACAATGAGCAGTTCTTC.

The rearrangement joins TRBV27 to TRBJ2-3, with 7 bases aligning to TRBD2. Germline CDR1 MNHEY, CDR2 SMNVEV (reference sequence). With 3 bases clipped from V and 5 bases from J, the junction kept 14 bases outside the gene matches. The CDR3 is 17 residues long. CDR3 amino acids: CASSFGPVGTMGDTQYF. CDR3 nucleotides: TGTGCCAGCAGTTTTGGTCCGGTAGGGACTATGGGAGATACGCAGTATTTT.

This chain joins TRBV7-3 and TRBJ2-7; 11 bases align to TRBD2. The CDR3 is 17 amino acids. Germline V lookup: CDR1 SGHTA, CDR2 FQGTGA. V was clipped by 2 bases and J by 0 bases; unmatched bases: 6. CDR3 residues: CASSLYPGTSGSYEQYF. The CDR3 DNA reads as TGTGCCAGCAGCTTATATCCCGGGACTAGCGGCTCCTACGAGCAGTACTTC.

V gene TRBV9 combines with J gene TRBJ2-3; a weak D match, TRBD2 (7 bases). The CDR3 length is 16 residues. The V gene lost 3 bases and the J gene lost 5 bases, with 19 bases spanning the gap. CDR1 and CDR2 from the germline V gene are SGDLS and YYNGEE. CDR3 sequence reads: CASSARSRGAKDTQYF. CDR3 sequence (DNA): TGTGCCAGCAGCGCCCGTAGTCGGGGGGCCAAAGATACGCAGTATTTT. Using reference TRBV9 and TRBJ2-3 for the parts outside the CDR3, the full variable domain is DSGVTQTPKHLITATGQRVTLRCSPRSGDLSVYWYQQSLDQGLQFLIQYYNGEERAKGNILERFSAQQFPDLHSELNLSSLELGDSALYFCASSARSRGAKDTQYFGPGTRLTVL.

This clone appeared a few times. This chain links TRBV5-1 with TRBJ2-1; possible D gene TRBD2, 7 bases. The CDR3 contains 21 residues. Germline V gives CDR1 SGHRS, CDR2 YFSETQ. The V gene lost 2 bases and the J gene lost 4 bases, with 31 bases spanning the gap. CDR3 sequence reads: CASSFIIRASSGRGYYNEQFF. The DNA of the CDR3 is TGCGCCAGCAGCTTTATTATTCGGGCCTCTAGCGGAAGGGGGTATTACAATGAGCAGTTCTTC.

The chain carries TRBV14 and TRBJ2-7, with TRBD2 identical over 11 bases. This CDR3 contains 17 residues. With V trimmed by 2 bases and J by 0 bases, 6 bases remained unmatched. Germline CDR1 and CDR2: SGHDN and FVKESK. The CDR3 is CASSQSKTSGSSYEQYF. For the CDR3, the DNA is TGTGCCAGCAGCCAATCGAAAACTAGCGGGAGCTCCTACGAGCAGTACTTC. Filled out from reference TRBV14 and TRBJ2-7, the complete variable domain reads EAGVTQFPSHSVIEKGQTVTLRCDPISGHDNLYWYRRVMGKEIKFLLHFVKESKQDESGMPNNRFLAERTGGTYSTLKVQPAELEDSGVYFCASSQSKTSGSSYEQYFGPGTRLTVT.

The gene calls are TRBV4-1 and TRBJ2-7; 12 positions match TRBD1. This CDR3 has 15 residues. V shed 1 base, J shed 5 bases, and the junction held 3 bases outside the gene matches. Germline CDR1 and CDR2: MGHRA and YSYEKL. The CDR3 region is CASSQGGTGGHEQYF. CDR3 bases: TGCGCCAGCAGCCAAGGGGGGACAGGGGGCCACGAGCAGTACTTC.

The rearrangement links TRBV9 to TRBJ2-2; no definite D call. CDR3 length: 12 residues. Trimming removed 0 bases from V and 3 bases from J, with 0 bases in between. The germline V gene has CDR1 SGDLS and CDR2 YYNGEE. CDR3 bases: TGTGCCAGCAGCGTAGACACCGGGGAGCTGTTTTTT. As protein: CASSVDTGELFF.

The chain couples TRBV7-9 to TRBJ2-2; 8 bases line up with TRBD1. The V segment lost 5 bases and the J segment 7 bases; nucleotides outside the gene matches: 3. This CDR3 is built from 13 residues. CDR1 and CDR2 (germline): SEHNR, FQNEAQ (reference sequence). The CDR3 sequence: CASSGQGNGELFF. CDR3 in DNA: TGTGCCAGCAGCGGACAGGGTAACGGGGAGCTGTTTTTT.

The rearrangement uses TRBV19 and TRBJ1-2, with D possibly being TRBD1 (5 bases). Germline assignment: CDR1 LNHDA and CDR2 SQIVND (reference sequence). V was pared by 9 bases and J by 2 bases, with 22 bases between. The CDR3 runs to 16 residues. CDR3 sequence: CASDGRGRGQNYGYTF. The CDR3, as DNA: TGTGCCAGCGACGGGAGGGGACGCGGCCAGAACTATGGCTACACCTTC.

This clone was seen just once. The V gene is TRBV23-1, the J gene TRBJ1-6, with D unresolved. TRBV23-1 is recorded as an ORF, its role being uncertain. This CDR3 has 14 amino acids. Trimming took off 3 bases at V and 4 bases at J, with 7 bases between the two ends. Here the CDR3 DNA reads TGCGCCAGCAGTCACGGGGTTTATAATTCACCCCTCCACTTT. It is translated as CASSHGVYNSPLHF.

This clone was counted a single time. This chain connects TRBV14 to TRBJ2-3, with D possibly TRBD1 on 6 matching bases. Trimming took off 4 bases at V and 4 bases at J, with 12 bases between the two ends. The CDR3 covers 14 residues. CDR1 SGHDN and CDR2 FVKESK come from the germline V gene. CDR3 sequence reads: CASSPNRVPDTQYF. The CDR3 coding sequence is TGTGCCAGCAGCCCAAACAGGGTTCCAGATACGCAGTATTTT.

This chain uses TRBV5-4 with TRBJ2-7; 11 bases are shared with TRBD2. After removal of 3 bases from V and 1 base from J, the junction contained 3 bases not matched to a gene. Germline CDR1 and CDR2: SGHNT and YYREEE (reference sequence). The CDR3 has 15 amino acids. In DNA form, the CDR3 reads TGTGCCAGCAGCTCGACTAGCGGGGAATCCTACGAGCAGTACTTC. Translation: CASSSTSGESYEQYF. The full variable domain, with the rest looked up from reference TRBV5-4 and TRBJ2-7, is ETGVTQSPTHLIKTRGQQVTLRCSSQSGHNTVSWYQQALGQGPQFIFQYYREEENGRGNFPPRFSGLQFPNYSSELNVNALELDDSALYLCASSSTSGESYEQYFGPGTRLTVT.

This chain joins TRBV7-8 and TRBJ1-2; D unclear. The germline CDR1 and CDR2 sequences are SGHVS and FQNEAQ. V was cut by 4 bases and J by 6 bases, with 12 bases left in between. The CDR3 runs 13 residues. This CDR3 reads CASSSTDVNGYTF. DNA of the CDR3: TGTGCCAGCAGCTCAACAGACGTTAATGGCTACACCTTC.

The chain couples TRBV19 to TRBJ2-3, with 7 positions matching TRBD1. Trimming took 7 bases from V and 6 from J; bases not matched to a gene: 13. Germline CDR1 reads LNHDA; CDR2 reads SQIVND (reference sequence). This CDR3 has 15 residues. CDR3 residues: CASTPGQINSDTQYF. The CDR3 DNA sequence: TGTGCCAGTACCCCGGGACAGATCAATTCGGATACGCAGTATTTT.

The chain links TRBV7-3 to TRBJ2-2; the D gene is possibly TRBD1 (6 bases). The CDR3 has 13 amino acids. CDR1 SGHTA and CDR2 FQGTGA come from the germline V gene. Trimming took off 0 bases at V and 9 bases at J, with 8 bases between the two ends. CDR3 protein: CASSLTRDRELFF. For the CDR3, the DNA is TGTGCCAGCAGCTTAACTCGGGACAGGGAGCTGTTTTTT.

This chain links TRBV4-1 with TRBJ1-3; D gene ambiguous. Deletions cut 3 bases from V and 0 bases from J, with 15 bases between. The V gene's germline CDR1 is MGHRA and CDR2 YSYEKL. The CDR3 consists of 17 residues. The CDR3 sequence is CASSQPEGRSSGNTIYF. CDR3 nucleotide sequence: TGCGCCAGCAGCCAGCCCGAAGGCCGAAGCTCTGGAAACACCATATATTTT.

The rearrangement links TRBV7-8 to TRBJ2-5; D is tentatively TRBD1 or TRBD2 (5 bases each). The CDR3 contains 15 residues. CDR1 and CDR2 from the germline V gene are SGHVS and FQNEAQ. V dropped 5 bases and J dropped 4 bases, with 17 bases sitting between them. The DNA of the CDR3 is TGTGCCAGCAGCGGTCAAACGGGGCCAGGAGAGACCCAGTACTTC. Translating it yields CASSGQTGPGETQYF.

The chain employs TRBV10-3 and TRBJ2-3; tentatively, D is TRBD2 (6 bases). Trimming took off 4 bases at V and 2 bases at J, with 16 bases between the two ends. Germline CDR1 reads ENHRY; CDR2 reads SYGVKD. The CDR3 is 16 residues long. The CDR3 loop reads CAISARAGRFTDTQYF. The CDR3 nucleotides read TGTGCCATCAGTGCCCGTGCGGGACGATTCACAGATACGCAGTATTTT.

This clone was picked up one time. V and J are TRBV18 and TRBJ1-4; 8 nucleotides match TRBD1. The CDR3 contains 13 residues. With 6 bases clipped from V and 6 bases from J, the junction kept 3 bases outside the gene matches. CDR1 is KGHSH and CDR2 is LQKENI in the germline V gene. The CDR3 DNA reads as TGTGCCAGCTCCGACAGGGGTTATGAAAAACTGTTTTTT. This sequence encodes CASSDRGYEKLFF.

CDR3 nucleotide sequence: TGTGCCAGTAGTATTCGCACGGCAGGGCCCGGGGAGCTGTTTTTT. It translates to CASSIRTAGPGELFF. This sequence joins TRBV19 and TRBJ2-2, with a weak D call TRBD1 (5 bases). The germline V gene has CDR1 LNHDA and CDR2 SQIVND (reference sequence). The CDR3 length is 15 residues. V lost 3 bases, J lost 6 bases, and 14 bases lay in between.